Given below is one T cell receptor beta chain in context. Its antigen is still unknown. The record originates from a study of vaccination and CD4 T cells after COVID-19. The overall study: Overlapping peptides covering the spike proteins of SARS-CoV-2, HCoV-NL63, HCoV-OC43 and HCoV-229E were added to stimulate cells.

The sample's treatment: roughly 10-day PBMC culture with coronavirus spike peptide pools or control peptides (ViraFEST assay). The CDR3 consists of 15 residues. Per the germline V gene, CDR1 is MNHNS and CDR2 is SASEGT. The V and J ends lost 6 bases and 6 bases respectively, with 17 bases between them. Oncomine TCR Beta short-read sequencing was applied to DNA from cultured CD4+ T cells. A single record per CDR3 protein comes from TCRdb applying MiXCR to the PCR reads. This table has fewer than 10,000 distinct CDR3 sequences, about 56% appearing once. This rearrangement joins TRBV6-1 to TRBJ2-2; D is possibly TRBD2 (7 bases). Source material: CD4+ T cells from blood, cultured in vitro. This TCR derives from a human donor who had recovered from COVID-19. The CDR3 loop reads CASRALLGGAGELFF. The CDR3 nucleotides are TGTGCCAGCAGGGCACTCCTAGGGGGGGCCGGGGAGCTGTTTTTT.